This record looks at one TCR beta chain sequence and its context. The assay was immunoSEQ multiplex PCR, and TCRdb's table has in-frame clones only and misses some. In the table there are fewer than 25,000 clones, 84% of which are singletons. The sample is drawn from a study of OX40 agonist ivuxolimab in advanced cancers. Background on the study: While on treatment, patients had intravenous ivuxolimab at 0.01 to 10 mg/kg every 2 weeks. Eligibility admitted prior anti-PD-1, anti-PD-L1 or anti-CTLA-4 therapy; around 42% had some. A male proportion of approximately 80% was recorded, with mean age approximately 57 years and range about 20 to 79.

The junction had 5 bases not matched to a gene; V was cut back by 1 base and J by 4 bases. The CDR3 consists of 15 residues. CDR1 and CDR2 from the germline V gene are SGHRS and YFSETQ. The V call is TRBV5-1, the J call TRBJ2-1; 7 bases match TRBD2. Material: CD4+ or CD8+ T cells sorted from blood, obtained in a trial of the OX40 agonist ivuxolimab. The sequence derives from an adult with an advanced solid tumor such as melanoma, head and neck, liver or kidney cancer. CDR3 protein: CASSLRRETYNEQFF. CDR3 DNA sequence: TGCGCCAGCAGCTTGAGGCGGGAGACTTACAATGAGCAGTTCTTC.